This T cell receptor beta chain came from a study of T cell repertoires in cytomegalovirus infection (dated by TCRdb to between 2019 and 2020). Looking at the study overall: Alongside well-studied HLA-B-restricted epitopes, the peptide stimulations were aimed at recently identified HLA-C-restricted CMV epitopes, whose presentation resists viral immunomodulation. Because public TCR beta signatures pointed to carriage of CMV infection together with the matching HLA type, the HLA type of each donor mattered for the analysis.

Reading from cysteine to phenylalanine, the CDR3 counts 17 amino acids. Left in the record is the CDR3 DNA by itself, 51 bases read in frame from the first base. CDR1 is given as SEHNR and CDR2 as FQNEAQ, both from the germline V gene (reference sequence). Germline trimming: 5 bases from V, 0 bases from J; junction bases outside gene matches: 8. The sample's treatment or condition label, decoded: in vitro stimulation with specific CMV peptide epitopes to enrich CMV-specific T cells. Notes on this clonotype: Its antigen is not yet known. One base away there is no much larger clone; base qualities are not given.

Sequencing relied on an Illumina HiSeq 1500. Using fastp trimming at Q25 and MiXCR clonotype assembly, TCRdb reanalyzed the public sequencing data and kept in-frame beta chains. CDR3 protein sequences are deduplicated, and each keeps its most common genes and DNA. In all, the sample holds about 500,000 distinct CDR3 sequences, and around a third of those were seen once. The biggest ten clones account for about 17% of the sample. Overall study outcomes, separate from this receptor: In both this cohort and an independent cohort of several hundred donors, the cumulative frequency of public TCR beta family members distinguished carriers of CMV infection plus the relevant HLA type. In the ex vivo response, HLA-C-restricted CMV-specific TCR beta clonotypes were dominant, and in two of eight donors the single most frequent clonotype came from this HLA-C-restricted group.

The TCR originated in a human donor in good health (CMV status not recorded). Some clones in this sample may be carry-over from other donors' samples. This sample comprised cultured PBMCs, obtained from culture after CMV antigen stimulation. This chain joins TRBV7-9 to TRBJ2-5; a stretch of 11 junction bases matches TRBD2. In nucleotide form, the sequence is TGTGCCAGCAGCGATTTCGGACTAGCGGGTAACCAAGAGACCCAGTACTTC. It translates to CASSDFGLAGNQETQYF.